These T cell receptor beta chains were read from a single sample in a study of beta chain features in type 1 diabetes. Some clones are missing from TCRdb's copy, which holds only in-frame ones; the method was immunoSEQ multiplex PCR. The sample yields about 160,000 clones, about 9% seen once. Sequencing was carried out using central memory CD4+ T cells from blood. The receptors come from a woman aged 18-35 years with type 1 diabetes. Both conserved end residues are part of each CDR3. The D gene is left open where the match is weak. A row's size may be missing; if present it is once, few, many or a size class.

d_call	v_call	clone_size	j_call	cdr3_aa	cdr3_nt
TRBD1	TRBV9	few	TRBJ2-1	CASSVGQVLNNEQFF	TGTGCCAGCAGCGTTGGACAGGTGCTAAACAATGAGCAGTTCTTC
NA	TRBV7-6	few	TRBJ1-6	CASSLVGGGSPLHF	TGTGCCAGCAGCTTAGTGGGGGGTGGGTCACCCCTCCACTTT
NA	TRBV6-5	few	TRBJ2-1	CASGGASASNEQFF	TGTGCCAGCGGGGGGGCTAGCGCCTCCAATGAGCAGTTCTTC
NA	TRBV4-3	few	TRBJ1-2	CASSQEHPEANYGYTF	TGCGCCAGCAGCCAAGAGCACCCCGAAGCCAACTATGGCTACACCTTC
NA	TRBV7-2	NA	TRBJ1-3	CASSLERSGNTIYF	TGTGCCAGCAGCTTAGAGAGATCGGGAAACACCATATATTTT
TRBD2	TRBV6-6	NA	TRBJ2-5	CASSYESGGAKETQYF	TGTGCCAGCAGTTACGAGAGCGGGGGGGCCAAAGAGACCCAGTACTTC
NA	TRBV7-8	NA	TRBJ1-2	CASSSYGGNYGYTF	TGTGCCAGCAGCTCGTACGGCGGGAACTATGGCTACACCTTC
TRBD1	TRBV5-1	few	TRBJ1-1	CASSPGDRGNTEAFF	TGCGCCAGCAGCCCAGGGGACAGGGGAAACACTGAAGCTTTCTTT
NA	TRBV9	NA	TRBJ2-7	CASSAREGSSEQYF	TGTGCCAGCAGCGCGAGAGAGGGTTCAAGCGAGCAGTACTTC
NA	TRBV7-9	NA	TRBJ2-6	CASRFSGANVLTF	TGTGCCAGCAGATTCTCGGGGGCCAACGTCCTGACTTTC
TRBD1	TRBV2	few	TRBJ1-2	CASTGQGVSGYTF	TGTGCCAGCACGGGACAGGGGGTATCTGGCTACACCTTC
TRBD1	TRBV7-8	NA	TRBJ2-5	CASSQNRGRETQYF	TGTGCCAGCAGTCAAAACAGGGGAAGGGAGACCCAGTACTTC
NA	TRBV30	few	TRBJ2-3	CASVRGTDTQYF	TGTGCCTCCGTCAGGGGCACAGATACGCAGTATTTT
NA	TRBV2	NA	TRBJ2-7	CASSVTPGRTHEQYF	TGTGCCAGCTCCGTAACCCCCGGGAGAACTCACGAGCAGTACTTC
NA	TRBV7-2	few	TRBJ1-1	CASSGRGNTEAFF	TGTGCCAGCAGCGGAAGGGGGAACACTGAAGCTTTCTTT
NA	TRBV29-1	few	TRBJ2-5	CSVDRTQETQYF	TGCAGCGTCGACAGGACCCAAGAGACCCAGTACTTC
NA	TRBV13	few	TRBJ2-7	CASSSWSGSRYEQYF	TGTGCCAGCAGCTCATGGTCGGGGAGTCGGTACGAGCAGTACTTC
NA	TRBV9	NA	TRBJ2-1	CASSVAPSLVHEQFF	TGTGCCAGCAGCGTAGCCCCGTCACTAGTCCATGAGCAGTTCTTC
TRBD2	TRBV4-2	few	TRBJ2-3	CASSQVSGNLGDTQYF	TGTGCCAGCAGCCAGGTTAGCGGGAATTTAGGAGATACGCAGTATTTT
TRBD1	TRBV23-1	few	TRBJ1-6	CASSPPWTGSSYNSPLHF	TGCGCCAGCAGTCCTCCCTGGACAGGGAGCTCCTATAATTCACCCCTCCACTTT
TRBD1	TRBV29-1	NA	TRBJ2-7	CSVARTGMNEQYF	TGCAGCGTTGCCCGGACAGGTATGAACGAGCAGTACTTC
NA	TRBV15	few	TRBJ2-5	CATSRAQGMWETQYF	TGTGCCACCAGCAGAGCCCAGGGGATGTGGGAGACCCAGTACTTC
NA	TRBV7-2	few	TRBJ2-7	CASSYDRSEQYF	TGTGCCAGCAGCTACGACAGGAGCGAGCAGTACTTC
NA	TRBV18	NA	TRBJ1-2	CASSPRGGSYGYTF	TGTGCCAGCTCACCACGCGGCGGATCGTATGGCTACACCTTC
TRBD1	TRBV7-2	few	TRBJ2-7	CASSLGTGVSYEQYF	TGTGCCAGCAGCCTCGGGACAGGGGTTTCCTACGAGCAGTACTTC
NA	TRBV30	few	TRBJ1-5	CAWSVSTNNQPQHF	TGTGCCTGGAGTGTATCGACAAATAATCAGCCCCAGCATTTT
NA	TRBV5-4	NA	TRBJ2-2	CASSPDLQGSPGELFF	TGTGCCAGCAGCCCTGATCTACAGGGTTCCCCCGGGGAGCTGTTTTTT
NA	TRBV18	NA	TRBJ1-1	CASSPSGERTEAFF	TGTGCCAGCTCACCTTCAGGGGAGAGGACTGAAGCTTTCTTT
TRBD1	TRBV28	NA	TRBJ2-7	CASSLSGHITRGQGGYEQYF	TGTGCCAGCAGTTTGTCGGGGCACATAACTCGGGGACAGGGGGGTTACGAGCAGTACTTC
NA	TRBV2	few	TRBJ1-2	CASSQKQGSSGYTF	TGTGCCAGCAGCCAAAAACAGGGTTCCAGTGGCTACACCTTC
NA	TRBV28	few	TRBJ1-2	CASSPGQNYGYTF	TGTGCCAGCAGTCCCGGACAAAACTATGGCTACACCTTC
TRBD1	TRBV6-5	few	TRBJ1-1	CASLNAQGGTEAFF	TGTGCCAGCCTCAACGCGCAGGGGGGCACTGAAGCTTTCTTT
NA	TRBV23-1	many	TRBJ2-5	CASSQSGARETQYF	TGCGCCAGCAGTCAATCGGGGGCACGGGAGACCCAGTACTTC
NA	TRBV30	few	TRBJ1-1	CAWTLTNTEAFF	TGTGCCTGGACACTTACGAACACTGAAGCTTTCTTT
NA	TRBV6-5	NA	TRBJ1-2	CASSFEGYGYTF	TGTGCCAGCAGTTTCGAGGGTTATGGCTACACCTTC
TRBD1	TRBV6-5	NA	TRBJ1-1	CASRWDRATEAFF	TGTGCCAGCAGGTGGGACAGGGCCACTGAAGCTTTCTTT
TRBD1	TRBV29-1	few	TRBJ1-2	CSGTGQGYGYTF	TGCAGCGGGACGGGACAGGGTTATGGCTACACCTTC
NA	TRBV6-6	few	TRBJ1-1	CASSIPTRGTEAFF	TGTGCCAGCAGTATACCGACCCGAGGCACTGAAGCTTTCTTT
NA	TRBV6-5	few	TRBJ2-1	CASSRGQTEQFF	TGTGCCAGCAGCCGAGGCCAGACTGAGCAGTTCTTC
NA	TRBV7-2	few	TRBJ2-7	CASSLAGPGGAQSEQYF	TGTGCCAGCAGCTTAGCGGGTCCGGGGGGCGCACAGTCCGAGCAGTACTTC
NA	TRBV6-6	few	TRBJ2-3	CASTGDNTDTQYF	TGTGCCAGCACTGGGGACAACACAGATACGCAGTATTTT
NA	TRBV7-9	NA	TRBJ2-5	CASSKSGGGETQYF	TGTGCCAGCAGCAAATCAGGGGGAGGTGAGACCCAGTACTTC
TRBD2	TRBV30	NA	TRBJ2-5	CAWSVVAGRQETQYF	TGTGCCTGGAGTGTTGTAGCGGGAAGGCAAGAGACCCAGTACTTC
NA	TRBV20-1	few	TRBJ2-7	CSARVSEQYF	TGCAGTGCTAGAGTGAGCGAGCAGTACTTC
TRBD1	TRBV6-6	NA	TRBJ1-4	CASSRGQAGEKLFF	TGTGCCAGCAGCCGAGGACAGGCAGGGGAAAAACTGTTTTTT
TRBD1	TRBV29-1	NA	TRBJ2-5	CSVGRQGAQYF	TGCAGCGTTGGGAGACAGGGGGCCCAGTACTTC
TRBD1	TRBV10-3	few	TRBJ2-2	CAISEQGKGGELFF	TGTGCCATCAGTGAACAGGGGAAGGGCGGGGAGCTGTTTTTT
TRBD1	TRBV28	NA	TRBJ2-7	CASRGTGGNFYEQYF	TGTGCCAGCAGGGGGACAGGGGGAAACTTCTACGAGCAGTACTTC
TRBD1	TRBV6-6	few	TRBJ1-1	CASSYSTGGMNTEAFF	TGTGCCAGCAGTTACTCGACAGGGGGAATGAACACTGAAGCTTTCTTT
TRBD1	TRBV2	few	TRBJ1-2	CASRTGGLGYTF	TGTGCCAGCCGGACAGGGGGTCTTGGCTACACCTTC
TRBD2	TRBV5-1	NA	TRBJ2-7	CASSSISGSNEQYF	TGCGCCAGCAGCAGTATTAGCGGGAGTAACGAGCAGTACTTC
NA	TRBV11-3	few	TRBJ2-7	CVARGPRHEQYF	TGTGTCGCGCGCGGTCCACGTCACGAGCAGTACTTC
NA	TRBV2	NA	TRBJ1-5	CASSPGGGNQPQHF	TGTGCCAGCAGTCCGGGAGGGGGCAATCAGCCCCAGCATTTT
TRBD1	TRBV2	few	TRBJ1-2	CASLRGTGESLNYGYTF	TGTGCCAGCCTCCGCGGGACAGGGGAGTCCCTTAACTATGGCTACACCTTC
TRBD1	TRBV7-2	few	TRBJ1-4	CASSIDRVAANEKLFF	TGTGCCAGCAGCATCGACAGGGTTGCAGCTAATGAAAAACTGTTTTTT